This T cell receptor (beta chain) was identified during a study of CD8 T cells in ankylosing spondylitis. Broader study findings: Disease-linked clones were reportedly significantly enriched in matched ankylosing spondylitis synovial fluid. Characteristic, it appeared, of ankylosing spondylitis blood was a TCR beta motif of fewer than 10 highly homologous variants.

The authors made TCR beta libraries by quantitative 5'-RACE with molecular barcodes. TCRdb used MiXCR to reprocess the 5' RACE reads, holding one entry per CDR3 protein. The sample shows some 33,000 distinct CDR3 sequences, 12% to 15% of them seen only once. The V and J ends lost 4 bases and 7 bases respectively, with 7 bases between them. The CDR3 runs to 10 residues. Looked up from germline, CDR1 is DFQATT and CDR2 is SNEGSKA (reference sequence). Notes on this clonotype: Antigen specificity is unknown.

The chain recombines TRBV20-1 with TRBJ1-1; no clear D. This TCR derives from a male donor with ankylosing spondylitis or in good health (not recorded which). What was sequenced was blood. The CDR3 region is CSAMGNEAFF. The CDR3 coding sequence is TGCAGTGCTATGGGAAATGAAGCTTTCTTT.